These T cell receptor beta chains were read from a single sample in a study of cytomegalovirus exposure and HLA in healthy donors. The table came from immunoSEQ multiplex PCR; TCRdb's copy has only in-frame clones and leaves some out. Of 100,000 or so clones in the sample, about 75% were seen once. The sequenced sample was PBMCs. Receptors originate from a woman aged 40 to 50 in good health and CMV-seronegative. Each CDR3 is given with its conserved first and last residue. D genes are given only for firm matches. Expanded clones get a size class; other rows say once, few or many, or leave the size out.

clone size	J gene	V gene	D gene	CDR3 DNA	CDR3 protein
few	TRBJ2-5	TRBV5-4	-	TGTGCCAGCAGCTTAATTCTAAGTCGGGAGACCCAGTACTTC	CASSLILSRETQYF
-	TRBJ2-5	TRBV5-1	TRBD2	TGCGCCAGCAGCTTGGCGATCGGGGGGGCCGAGACCCAGTACTTC	CASSLAIGGAETQYF
-	TRBJ1-4	TRBV6-5	-	TGTGCCAGCTCTTGGACAGCGGAAAATGAAAAACTGTTTTTT	CASSWTAENEKLFF
-	TRBJ2-3	TRBV5-1	TRBD2	TGCGCCAGCAGCAAACGAGCGGGGGCCACAGATACGCAGTATTTT	CASSKRAGATDTQYF
-	TRBJ1-1	TRBV5-8	TRBD1	TGTGCCAGCAACCTACAGGGGAATGAAGCTTTCTTT	CASNLQGNEAFF
-	TRBJ1-1	TRBV10-1	TRBD1	TGCGCCAGCAGCGGACAGGGGGACCTTGAAGCTTTCTTT	CASSGQGDLEAFF
few	TRBJ2-1	TRBV5-1	TRBD2	TGCGCCAGCAGCGTACCTAGCGGACGATACCAAATGAGCTCCTACAATGAGCAGTTCTTC	CASSVPSGRYQMSSYNEQFF
-	TRBJ1-1	TRBV6-5	TRBD1	TGTGTCAGCAGAAGACTGACAGGGCTGGCCACTGAAGCTTTCTTT	CVSRRLTGLATEAFF
few	TRBJ2-3	TRBV18	TRBD1	TGTGCCAGCTCACCGGGACAGCGGATCCGCGTGGCCTCTAGCACAGATACGCAGTATTTT	CASSPGQRIRVASSTDTQYF
-	TRBJ1-2	TRBV4-2	-	TGTGCCAGCAGCCAAGAAGGGACTTTCTATGGCTACACCTTC	CASSQEGTFYGYTF
-	TRBJ1-6	TRBV15	-	TGTGCCACCAGCAGAGATGGGGTAGGGGCGCCTTACTTGGACTCACCCCTCCACTTT	CATSRDGVGAPYLDSPLHF
-	TRBJ1-5	TRBV19	-	TGTGCCAGTAGCTTACACGGGATCGATGGCAATCAGCCCCAGCATTTT	CASSLHGIDGNQPQHF
-	TRBJ1-5	TRBV4-3	-	TGCGCCAGCAGCCCTCAATCGGGGGGGAATCAGCCCCAGCATTTT	CASSPQSGGNQPQHF
-	TRBJ2-6	TRBV7-2	TRBD1	TGTGCCAGCAGCTTACTTTCGGGACAGGTCTCTGGGGCCAACGTCCTGACTTTC	CASSLLSGQVSGANVLTF